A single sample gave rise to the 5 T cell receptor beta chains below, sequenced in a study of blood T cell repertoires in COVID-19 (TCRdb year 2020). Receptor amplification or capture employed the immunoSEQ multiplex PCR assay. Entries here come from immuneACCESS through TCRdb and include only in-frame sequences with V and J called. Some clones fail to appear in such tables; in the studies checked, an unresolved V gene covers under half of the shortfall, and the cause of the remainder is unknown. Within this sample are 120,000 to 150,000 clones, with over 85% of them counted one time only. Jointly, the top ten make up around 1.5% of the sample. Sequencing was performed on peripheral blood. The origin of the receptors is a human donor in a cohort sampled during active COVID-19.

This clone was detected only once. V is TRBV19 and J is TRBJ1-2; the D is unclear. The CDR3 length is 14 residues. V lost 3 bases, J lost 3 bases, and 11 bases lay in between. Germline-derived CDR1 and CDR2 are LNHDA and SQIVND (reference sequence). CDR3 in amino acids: CASSIGDAYYGYTF. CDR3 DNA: TGTGCCAGTAGTATCGGAGACGCATACTATGGCTACACCTTC.

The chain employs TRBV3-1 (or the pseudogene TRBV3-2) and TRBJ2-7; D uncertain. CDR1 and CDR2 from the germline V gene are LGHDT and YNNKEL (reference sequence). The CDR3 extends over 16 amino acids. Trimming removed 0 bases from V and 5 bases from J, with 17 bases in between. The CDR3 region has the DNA TGTGCCAGCAGCCAAGAGGCGGCCGGCACCGTCGACGAGCAGTACTTC. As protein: CASSQEAAGTVDEQYF.

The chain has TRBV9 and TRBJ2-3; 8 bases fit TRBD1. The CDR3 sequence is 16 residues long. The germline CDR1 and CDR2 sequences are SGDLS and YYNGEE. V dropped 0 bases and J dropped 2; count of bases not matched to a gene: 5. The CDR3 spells CASSVEGTGDTDTQYF. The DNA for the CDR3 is TGTGCCAGCAGCGTAGAAGGGACAGGTGACACAGATACGCAGTATTTT. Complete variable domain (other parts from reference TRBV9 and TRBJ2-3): DSGVTQTPKHLITATGQRVTLRCSPRSGDLSVYWYQQSLDQGLQFLIQYYNGEERAKGNILERFSAQQFPDLHSELNLSSLELGDSALYFCASSVEGTGDTDTQYFGPGTRLTVL.

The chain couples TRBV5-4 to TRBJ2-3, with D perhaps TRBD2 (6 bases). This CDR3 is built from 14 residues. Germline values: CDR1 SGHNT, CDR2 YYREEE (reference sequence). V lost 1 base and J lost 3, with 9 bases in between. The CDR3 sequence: CASSLTGTTDTQYF. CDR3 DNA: TGTGCCAGCAGCTTGACTGGGACTACAGATACGCAGTATTTT.

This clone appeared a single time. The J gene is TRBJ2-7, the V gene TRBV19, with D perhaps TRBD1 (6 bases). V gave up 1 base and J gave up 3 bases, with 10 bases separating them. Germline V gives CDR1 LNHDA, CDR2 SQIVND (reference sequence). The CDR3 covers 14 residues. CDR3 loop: CASSIVDSGYEQYF. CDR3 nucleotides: TGTGCCAGTAGTATAGTGGACAGTGGCTACGAGCAGTACTTC.